The table lists the clone carrying this TCR beta chain with a few counts. The antigen is undetermined. The record originates from a study of beta chain features in type 1 diabetes. The wider study: In age, gender and cell yields, patients were similar to healthy donors. Notes on the study in general: Researchers reported that naive, central memory and Treg TCRB repertoires appeared more similar in patients than in healthy donors. Moderate but significant shortening of TCRB CDR3s was recorded in all four CD4+ subsets from Type 1 diabetes patients.

The ends were cut back, 8 bases at V and 1 base at J, with 14 bases in the middle. The CDR3 spans 14 residues. Looked up from germline, CDR1 is SNHLY and CDR2 is FYNNEI. Sequenced material consisted of expressed TCRB transcripts (all of the isolated RNA was reverse transcribed). Sequenced naive, central memory and regulatory T cell samples produced an average of approximately 3.8 million reads. The table came from immunoSEQ multiplex PCR; TCRdb's copy has only in-frame clones and leaves some out. This table has a few hundred thousand clones, approximately 24% appearing once. Staining for CD45RO/CCR7/CD25/CD127/CD95/CD27 allowed sorting of CD4+ naive, central memory, regulatory and stem cell-like memory cells.

The chain has TRBV2 and TRBJ1-1; weak D call: TRBD1 (5 bases). Source material: naive CD4+ T cells from blood. This clonotype originated in a woman aged 25 to 39 with type 1 diabetes. The CDR3 nucleotides are TGTGCCAGCGCATACAGGTACCAGAACACTGAAGCTTTCTTT. Its protein is CASAYRYQNTEAFF.